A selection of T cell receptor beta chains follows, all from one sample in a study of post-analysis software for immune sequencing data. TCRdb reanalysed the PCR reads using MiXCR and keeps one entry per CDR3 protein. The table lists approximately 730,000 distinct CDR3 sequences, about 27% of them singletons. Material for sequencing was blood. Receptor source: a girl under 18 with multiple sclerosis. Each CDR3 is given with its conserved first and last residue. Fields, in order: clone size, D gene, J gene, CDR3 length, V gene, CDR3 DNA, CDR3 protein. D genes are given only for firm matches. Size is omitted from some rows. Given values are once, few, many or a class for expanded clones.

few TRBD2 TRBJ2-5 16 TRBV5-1 TGCGCCAGCAGCGCCTCCGGGACTAGCGTTTCAGAGACCCAGTACTTC CASSASGTSVSETQYF
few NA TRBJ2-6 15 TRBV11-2 TGTGCCAGCAGCCCCGGGTTTGCTGGGGCCAACGTCCTGACTTTC CASSPGFAGANVLTF
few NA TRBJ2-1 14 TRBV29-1 TGCAGCGCCGCCGGGACTCTCAACCCCAATGAGCAGTTCTTC CSAAGTLNPNEQFF
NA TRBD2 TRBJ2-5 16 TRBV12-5 TGTGCTAGTGGTTTGGGACTAGCGGTTTACCAAGAGACCCAGTACTTC CASGLGLAVYQETQYF
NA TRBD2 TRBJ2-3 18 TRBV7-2 TGTGCCAGCAGCTCCTTGGGCGGGAGGCCACCCTGGGGAGATACGCAGTATTTT CASSSLGGRPPWGDTQYF
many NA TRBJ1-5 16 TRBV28 TGTGCCAGCAGTGATGAAGGGCTGGGTTCCTGGCAGCCCCAGCATTTT CASSDEGLGSWQPQHF
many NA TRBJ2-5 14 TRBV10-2 TGCGCCAGCTCTTCTTCGGGGGGCGGGATAGAGGAGTACTTC CASSSSGGGIEEYF
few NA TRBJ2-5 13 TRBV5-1 TGCGCCAGCAGCTTGAAGGCTCGCGAGACCCAGTACTTC CASSLKARETQYF
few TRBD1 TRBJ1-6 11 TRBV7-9 TGTGCCAGCAGCCAGGGGGGCGCCCTCCACTTT CASSQGGALHF
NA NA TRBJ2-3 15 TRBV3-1 TGTGCCAGCAGCCAAGATAACCCCCAGGTAGGATCGCAGTATTTT CASSQDNPQVGSQYF
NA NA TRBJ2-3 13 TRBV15 TGTGCCACCAGCAGCGGAGGCATGTACACGCAGTATTTT CATSSGGMYTQYF
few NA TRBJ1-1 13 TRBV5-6 TGTGCCAGCAGCTCGGGAAGGGCTCTCGAAGCTTTCTTT CASSSGRALEAFF
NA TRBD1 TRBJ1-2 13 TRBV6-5 TGTGCCAGCAGTCACGACAGGGCCCAGGGCTACACCTTC CASSHDRAQGYTF
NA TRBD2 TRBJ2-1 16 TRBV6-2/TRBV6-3 TGTGCCAGCAGTTACTCGACTAGCGGGAGGGACAATGAGCAGTTCTTC CASSYSTSGRDNEQFF
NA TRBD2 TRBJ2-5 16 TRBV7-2 TGTGCCAGCAGCTTTCGGCTAGCGGGGGGCCAAGAGACCCAGTACTTC CASSFRLAGGQETQYF
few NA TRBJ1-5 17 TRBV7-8 TGTGCCAGCAGCTTAGTGGGGAGCCCTTATAGCAATCAGCCCCAGCATTTT CASSLVGSPYSNQPQHF
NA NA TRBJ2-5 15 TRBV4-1 TGCGCCAGCAGCCAAAACAGTGGTACGTGGGAGACCCAGTACTTC CASSQNSGTWETQYF
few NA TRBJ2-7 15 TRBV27 TGTGCCAGCAGTTTATCCCCGGACAGCTACTACGAGCAGTACTTC CASSLSPDSYYEQYF
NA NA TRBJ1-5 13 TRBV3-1 TGTGCCAGCAGTAAAGGGCTGAATCAGCCCCAGCATTTT CASSKGLNQPQHF
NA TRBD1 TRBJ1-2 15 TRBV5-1 TGCGCCAGCAGGTCAAGCCGGGACAGGGGAGATGGCTACACCTTC CASRSSRDRGDGYTF
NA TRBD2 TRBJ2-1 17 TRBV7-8 TGTGCCAGCAGCTCTCCCCGACTAGCGGCATCCTACAATGAGCAGTTCTTC CASSSPRLAASYNEQFF
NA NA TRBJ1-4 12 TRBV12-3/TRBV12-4 TGTGCCAGCAGGAAAGTGGGGGAAAAACTGTTTTTT CASRKVGEKLFF
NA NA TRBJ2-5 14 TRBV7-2 TGTGCCAGCAGCTTATGGCCGGGGGCAGAGACCCAGTACTTC CASSLWPGAETQYF
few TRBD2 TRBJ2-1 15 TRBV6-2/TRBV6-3 TGTGCCAGCAGTGTCACCTTAGCGGGAACCCATGAGCAGTTCTTC CASSVTLAGTHEQFF
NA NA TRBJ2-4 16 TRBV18 TGTGCCAGCTCACCACCCCTCGCGCTAGCCAAAAACATTCAGTACTTC CASSPPLALAKNIQYF
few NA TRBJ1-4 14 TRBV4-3 TGCGCCAGCAGCCAAGATCCTCCGGGAGAAAAACTGTTTTTT CASSQDPPGEKLFF
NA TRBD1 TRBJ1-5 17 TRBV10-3 TGTGCCATCAGTGAGATTAGGAGACAGGGGAGCAATCAGCTCCAGCATTTT CAISEIRRQGSNQLQHF
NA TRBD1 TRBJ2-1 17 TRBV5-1 TGCGCCAGCAGCTTGGTTTCAGGGACAGGGGGCTTCAATGAGCAGTTCTTC CASSLVSGTGGFNEQFF
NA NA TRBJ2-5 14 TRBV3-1 TGTGCCAGCGGTCCTCTGGCCAACCAAGAGACCCAGTACTTC CASGPLANQETQYF
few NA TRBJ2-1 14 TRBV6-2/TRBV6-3 TGTGCCAGCAGTTACATAAACAGGGACAATGAGCAGTTCTTC CASSYINRDNEQFF
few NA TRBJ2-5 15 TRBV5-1 TGCGCCAGCGGCAGAAACCAAGGGGGACAAGAGACCCAGTACTTC CASGRNQGGQETQYF